This TCR beta chain is drawn from a study of monozygotic twins with inflammatory bowel disease. One entry per CDR3 protein, without DNA, is what TCRdb gives after re-calling the 5' RACE reads. Here the sample table reports approximately 330,000 distinct CDR3 sequences. The study's findings and limits: Those with IBD had lower TCRbeta diversity (inverse Simpson) than their healthy co-twins did.

In regard to this clonotype: What it binds is unknown.

Looked up from germline, CDR1 is LNHNV and CDR2 is YYDKDF (reference sequence). The CDR3 is made up of 12 amino acids. The sequence derives from a human donor with ulcerative colitis or Crohn's disease, or a healthy co-twin of an affected twin (not recorded which). The sample comprised blood. The genes are TRBV15 and TRBJ1-2. The chain's CDR3 is CATSRDSAGYTF. Looking up the rest from reference TRBV15 and TRBJ1-2 gives the full variable domain: DAMVIQNPRYQVTQFGKPVTLSCSQTLNHNVMYWYQQKSSQAPKLLFHYYDKDFNNEADTPDNFQSRRPNTSFCFLDIRSPGLGDTAMYLCATSRDSAGYTFGSGTRLTVV.